This T cell receptor (beta chain) came from a study of cytomegalovirus exposure and HLA in healthy donors. Whole-study findings and limits: Productive rates of about 90% or about 30% were seen for most TCR beta V segments in an earlier analysis. As a later analysis showed, a missense DCLRE1C variant was linked to trimming of TCR beta V- and J-genes.

This clone was seen just once. Its antigen is unidentified. This CDR3 spans 15 amino acids. Germline-derived CDR1 and CDR2 are MDHEN and SYDVKM. Trimming removed 5 bases at V and 8 bases at J, with 19 bases between. Primers for the PCR totalled 60 Vbeta and 13 Jbeta. The protocol was immunoSEQ multiplex PCR, while the TCRdb copy is restricted to in-frame clones and leaves out a portion. This table holds some 170,000 clones, under 90% found once. This TCR derives from a man younger than 45 in good health and CMV-seronegative. The specimen sequenced was PBMCs. This chain links TRBV28 with TRBJ2-1; no clear D gene. The CDR3 DNA reads as TGTGCCAGCAGTCCCCGTGACGCCGGTGCGGATGAGCAGTTCTTC. It yields the protein CASSPRDAGADEQFF.